The T cell receptor beta chain described here comes from a study of shared T cell receptors in the human thymus. Sequenced by immunoSEQ multiplex PCR; TCRdb stores in-frame clones only, minus some. Found here are approximately 760,000 clones, 75% to 90% of them singletons; the top ten hold around 0.01%. Germline-derived CDR1 and CDR2 are MDHEN and SYDVKM. Losses at the gene ends were 5 bases for V and 6 bases for J; bases not matched to a gene: 7. This CDR3 spans 15 amino acids. The sample was also linked to a second study, of human thymus T cells.

This clonotype was sampled from a girl under three years old with a congenital heart defect. The chain links TRBV28 to TRBJ1-6; TRBD1 matches 7 bases. The sample taken for sequencing was thymocytes. CDR3 in amino acids: CASSPPGQPNSPLHF. The CDR3 DNA reads TGTGCCAGCAGTCCACCGGGACAGCCTAATTCACCCCTCCACTTT.